Shown below are 23 T cell receptor beta chains from a single sample sequenced in a study of prognosis after radiotherapy for stage I lung cancer (dated by TCRdb to the early 2020s). Sequencing relied on an Illumina HiSeq 3000. Two rounds of multiplex PCR on genomic DNA were used to amplify the TCR beta CDR3 region. The first PCR round used primers specific to each TRBV and TRBJ gene, with sequences filed in Chinese patent CN105087789A. TCRdb trimmed public reads at Q25 via fastp, called clones via MiXCR and kept in-frame beta chains. For every CDR3 protein sequence, its rows merge into one entry that carries the most common genes and DNA. Present in this sample are 10,000 or so distinct CDR3 sequences, approximately 50% of which were seen just once. More than 6.5% of the sample is held by the ten biggest clonotypes. Sequencing used PBMCs, obtained before or after stereotactic body radiation therapy (not recorded which). These receptors originate from a donor aged 50 or older with non-small cell lung cancer.

By share of the sample, this clonotype is medium-sized (0.01 to 0.1%). The genes are TRBV6-1 and TRBJ2-7, with D tentatively TRBD1 or TRBD2 (5 bases each). This CDR3 is 14 amino acids long. The V gene lost 3 bases and the J gene lost 7 bases, with 16 bases spanning the gap. Per the germline V gene, CDR1 is MNHNS and CDR2 is SASEGT. The chain's CDR3 is CASSDSRDGREQYF. The CDR3 DNA reads as TGTGCCAGCAGTGATTCACGGGACGGTAGGGAGCAGTACTTC.

V and J are TRBV5-1 and TRBJ1-1; D not resolved. This CDR3 comprises 13 residues. The germline V gene has CDR1 SGHRS and CDR2 YFSETQ. Trimming shortened V by 2 bases and J by 2 bases, and 7 bases separated the two germline ends. CDR3 in amino acids: CASSFRINTEAFF. CDR3 DNA: TGCGCCAGCAGCTTCCGCATAAACACTGAAGCTTTCTTT.

This clonotype was counted ten times or more. V usage is TRBV7-9 and J usage is TRBJ2-2; a weak D match, TRBD1 (6 bases). The germline V and J ends were trimmed by 10 bases and 6 bases, with 12 bases remaining between them. This CDR3 has 12 amino acids. Germline CDR1 is SEHNR and CDR2 is FQNEAQ (reference sequence). CDR3: CAILQGSGELFF. The CDR3 DNA reads TGTGCCATCCTACAGGGTTCCGGGGAGCTGTTTTTT. Variable domain in full (rest from reference TRBV7-9 and TRBJ2-2): DTGVSQNPRHKITKRGQNVTFRCDPISEHNRLYWYRQTLGQGPEFLTYFQNEAQLEKSRLLSDRFSAERPKGSFSTLEIQRTEQGDSAMYLCAILQGSGELFFGEGSRLTVL.

The chain uses TRBV7-2 and TRBJ2-1, with D tentatively TRBD2 (5 bases). Trimming cost V 1 base and J 8 bases, with 9 bases left between them. The length of the CDR3 is 13 residues. Germline values: CDR1 SGHTA, CDR2 FQGNSA. CDR3 in amino acids: CASSLELADEQFF. The CDR3, as DNA: TGTGCCAGCAGCTTAGAGCTAGCTGATGAGCAGTTCTTC.

This clonotype is medium-sized in the sample. This chain uses TRBV7-6 with TRBJ1-6; possible D gene TRBD1, 6 bases. The CDR3 totals 13 residues. V gave up 6 bases and J gave up 7 bases, with 10 bases separating them. Germline V gene data show CDR1 as SGHVS and CDR2 as FNYEAQ. The CDR3 reads CASRNRVNSPLHF. CDR3 coding DNA: TGTGCCAGCAGAAACAGGGTCAATTCACCCCTCCACTTT.

This clonotype is medium-sized (0.01 to 0.1%) within its sample. V usage is TRBV9 and J usage is TRBJ2-6; D call uncertain. Per the germline V gene, CDR1 is SGDLS and CDR2 is YYNGEE. Trimming shortened V by 4 bases and J by 4 bases, and 12 bases separated the two germline ends. The CDR3 runs 15 residues. The CDR3 spells CASSPPPAGANVLTF. Written as DNA, the CDR3 is TGTGCCAGCAGCCCACCCCCAGCAGGGGCCAACGTCCTGACTTTC.

By proportion, this clonotype is medium-sized. The DNA of the CDR3 is TGCAGTGCTAGAGCACAGGGGGGTTCCTACAATGAGCAGTTCTTC. Its translation: CSARAQGGSYNEQFF. The gene calls are TRBV20-1 and TRBJ2-1, with 8 bases that match TRBD1. The CDR3 is 15 residues long. Germline trimming cut 1 base from V and 1 base from J; bases unmatched to any gene: 3. Germline loops: CDR1 DFQATT, CDR2 SNEGSKA (reference sequence).

The genes are TRBV30 and TRBJ2-7, with unresolved D. Per germline, CDR1 GTSNPN and CDR2 SVGIG (reference sequence). V shed 7 bases and J shed 10 bases, with 17 bases lying between them. This CDR3 has 11 amino acids. The CDR3 DNA follows: TGTGCCTTTGGCTCCGGGCAGCGCCAGTACTTC. Its translation is CAFGSGQRQYF.

Sample share makes this clonotype medium-sized. CDR3: CSAVYPLGQGIYEQYF. DNA for the CDR3: TGCAGTGCCGTGTACCCATTAGGACAGGGGATCTACGAGCAGTACTTC. The chain is built from TRBV20-1 and TRBJ2-7, with TRBD1 matching over 9 bases. This CDR3 spans 16 amino acids. Germline assignment: CDR1 DFQATT and CDR2 SNEGSKA (reference sequence). J gave up 3 bases and V 6 bases, and 15 bases lay outside the gene matches.

By frequency in the sample, this clonotype is medium-sized. The rearrangement uses TRBV3-1 and TRBJ2-1, with 11 bases identical to TRBD1. The CDR3 covers 15 residues. With 3 bases clipped from V and 6 bases from J, the junction kept 4 bases outside the gene matches. Looked up from germline, CDR1 is LGHDT and CDR2 is YNNKEL (reference sequence). The CDR3 DNA sequence: TGTGCCAGCAGCCACCGGGACAGGGGGACCAATGAGCAGTTCTTC. It translates to CASSHRDRGTNEQFF.

The chain links TRBV5-1 to TRBJ2-2, with D uncertain. Trimming took off 0 bases at V and 0 bases at J, with 3 bases between the two ends. CDR1 and CDR2 (germline): SGHRS, YFSETQ. This CDR3 has 14 amino acids. CDR3 nucleotides: TGCGCCAGCAGCTTGGCACCGAACACCGGGGAGCTGTTTTTT. It translates to CASSLAPNTGELFF.

This clonotype was seen only a few times. This chain uses TRBV6-1 with TRBJ2-1; 8 bases agree with TRBD1. The CDR3 consists of 15 residues. Losses at the gene ends were 1 base for V and 6 bases for J; bases not matched to a gene: 5. Germline V CDR1 and CDR2: MNHNS, SASEGT. The CDR3 coding sequence is TGTGCCAGCAGTGAAGTGGGGACAGGTCGCAATGAGCAGTTCTTC. This sequence encodes CASSEVGTGRNEQFF.

V is TRBV28 and J is TRBJ1-6; 8 nucleotides match TRBD1. Germline assignment: CDR1 MDHEN and CDR2 SYDVKM. There are 16 residues in the CDR3. V gave up 1 base and J gave up 5 bases; unmatched junction bases: 4. CDR3 in DNA: TGTGCCAGCAGTTTATCAGTGACAGGGGATAATTCACCCCTCCACTTT. Its translation is CASSLSVTGDNSPLHF.

There are many counts of this clonotype. V gene TRBV6-2 or TRBV6-3 combines with J gene TRBJ1-4; D remains ambiguous. Trimming cost V 6 bases and J 0 bases, with 11 bases left between them. CDR3 size: 15 residues. Germline V CDR1 and CDR2: MNHEY, SVGEGT. CDR3 sequence: CASRRRRATNEKLFF. The CDR3 DNA is TGTGCCAGCAGGAGACGACGGGCAACTAATGAAAAACTGTTTTTT.

This clonotype has at least ten counts. The gene calls are TRBV5-6 and TRBJ2-1; 10 bases agree with TRBD2. CDR1 is SGHDT and CDR2 is YYEEEE in the germline V gene. The CDR3 spans 16 residues. V lost 7 bases and J lost 4; bases outside the gene matches: 11. DNA for the CDR3: TGTGCCAGCCTAGATACCGGGACTAGCGCTTACAATGAGCAGTTCTTC. Translated, it gives CASLDTGTSAYNEQFF.

Concerning this clonotype itself: It is likely a read error: a sequence one base away is far more abundant. This chain uses TRBV6-9 with TRBJ2-5; 8 nucleotides agree with TRBD1. The trim removed 3 bases at V and 4 bases at J, leaving 22 bases unmatched. The germline CDR1 and CDR2 sequences are MNHGY and SVAAGI. The CDR3 spans 20 residues. CDR3 coding DNA: TGTGCCAGCAGTTACTCACAACCCGTAGGACAGGGCGGAAGGGGAGAGACCCAGTACTTC. This codes for CASSYSQPVGQGGRGETQYF.

By sample share, this clonotype is medium-sized. This sequence joins TRBV27 and TRBJ2-1, with D possibly being TRBD1 (7 bases). CDR3 length: 13 residues. The V gene lost 5 bases and the J gene lost 7 bases, with 12 bases spanning the gap. Germline V lookup: CDR1 MNHEY, CDR2 SMNVEV (reference sequence). The CDR3 sequence is CASSPQGRNEQFF. For the CDR3, the DNA is TGTGCCAGCAGTCCACAGGGGAGGAATGAGCAGTTCTTC.

The J gene is TRBJ2-2, the V gene TRBV30, with 7 bases aligning to TRBD2. Trimming cost V 1 base and J 1 base; bases outside gene matches: 0. CDR1 GTSNPN and CDR2 SVGIG come from the germline V gene (reference sequence). The CDR3 consists of 14 residues. This chain's CDR3 is CAWSAGGNTGELFF. Here the CDR3 DNA reads TGTGCCTGGAGTGCGGGAGGGAACACCGGGGAGCTGTTTTTT. The whole variable domain, filled in from reference TRBV30 and TRBJ2-2, reads SQTIHQWPATLVQPVGSPLSLECTVEGTSNPNLYWYRQAAGRGLQLLFYSVGIGQISSEVPQNLSASRPQDRQFILSSKKLLLSDSGFYLCAWSAGGNTGELFFGEGSRLTVL.

The V call is TRBV5-1, the J call TRBJ2-2, with 10 nucleotides matching TRBD1. The CDR3 has 15 residues. Germline V lookup: CDR1 SGHRS, CDR2 YFSETQ. The junction had 2 bases not matched to a gene; V was cut back by 0 bases and J by 6 bases. The CDR3 is CASSLGTGGPGELFF. DNA for the CDR3: TGCGCCAGCAGCTTGGGGACAGGGGGTCCCGGGGAGCTGTTTTTT.

DNA for the CDR3: TGTGCCAGCAGCCAAGTGACGAACACCATATATTTT. Amino acid sequence: CASSQVTNTIYF. This chain uses TRBV3-1 with TRBJ1-3; D is undetermined. V was cut by 1 base and J by 7 bases, with 5 bases left in between. CDR3 length: 12 amino acids. Germline-derived CDR1 and CDR2 are LGHDT and YNNKEL (reference sequence).

This clonotype was picked up one time. The chain combines TRBV6-1 with TRBJ1-2; D possibly corresponds to TRBD1 (6 bases). The germline CDR1 and CDR2 sequences are MNHNS and SASEGT. The CDR3 loop spans 14 amino acids. The V gene lost 3 bases and the J gene lost 5 bases, with 13 bases spanning the gap. CDR3 sequence reads: CASSDRGTLYGYTF. DNA of the CDR3: TGTGCCAGCAGTGACAGGGGTACGCTATATGGCTACACCTTC.

This chain links TRBV12-3 or TRBV12-4 with TRBJ1-2; D may be TRBD1 (5 bases). Trimming stripped 2 bases from V and 9 bases from J, with 13 bases between. CDR3 length: 13 amino acids. DNA of the CDR3: TGTGCCAGCAGTTTAAGTAATGGGGGAAGCTACACCTTC. Its translation is CASSLSNGGSYTF.

The chain carries TRBV7-2 and TRBJ2-3; TRBD2 matches at 9 bases. The V gene end was trimmed by 3 bases and the J gene end by 3 bases; junction bases not matched to a gene: 4. CDR1 and CDR2 from the germline V gene are SGHTA and FQGNSA. CDR3 length: 15 residues. CDR3 sequence: CASSLRGGFTDTQYF. The CDR3 bases are TGTGCCAGCAGCTTGCGGGGGGGCTTTACAGATACGCAGTATTTT. Complete variable domain (other parts from reference TRBV7-2 and TRBJ2-3): GAGVSQSPSNKVTEKGKDVELRCDPISGHTALYWYRQSLGQGLEFLIYFQGNSAPDKSGLPSDRFSAERTGGSVSTLTIQRTQQEDSAVYLCASSLRGGFTDTQYFGPGTRLTVL.